The entry below gives a single TCR beta chain sequence along with its context. This entry comes from a study of PD-L1 blockade in urothelial cancer. Method: immunoSEQ multiplex PCR; TCRdb's copy keeps in-frame clones and lacks some. The sample consists of some 29,000 clones, around 84% of them appearing once. V lost 1 base to trimming and J lost 2 bases; unmatched junction nucleotides: 4. The CDR3 runs to 15 residues. CDR1 SGHDT and CDR2 YYEEEE come from the germline V gene. Sequences were derived from PBMCs, sampled around atezolizumab (anti-PD-L1) treatment. The V call is TRBV5-6, the J call TRBJ2-7; 9 nucleotides match TRBD1. The source of this sequence is a man aged 45 to 65 with urothelial cancer. CDR3 DNA: TGTGCCAGCAGCTTGTCCTGGACAGGGGCCTACGAGCAGTACTTC. This translates into CASSLSWTGAYEQYF.